This entry describes one T cell receptor beta chain. An end of the junction differs from the germline gene, which may be a read error. The entry originates in a study of tumor and adjacent non-tumor tissue in lung cancer. Whole-study context: Patients comprised about a dozen adenocarcinoma, a couple of squamous cell carcinoma and 1 small cell lung cancer.

The CDR3 is made up of 13 amino acids. The library came from three nested PCR rounds adapted from ARM-PCR protocols. MiXCR was run by TCRdb on the multiplex PCR reads, yielding one entry per CDR3 protein. This sample has 85,000 or so distinct CDR3 sequences; under 80% occur once, and the top ten carry 20% to 25%. This sample's RNA came from whole unsorted tissue. Distant lung tissue was collected more than 3 cm away from the tumor edge. Sequences were obtained from distant non-tumor lung tissue. V is TRBV12-3 or TRBV12-4 and J is TRBJ1-2; D remains ambiguous. The TCR sequence derives from a woman aged 45 to 65 with non-small cell lung cancer. The CDR3 sequence: CASSPGMGYDYTF. The CDR3 DNA reads as TGTGCCAGCAGTCCCGGGATGGGCTATGACTACACCTTC.